A single TCR beta chain is shown here with its context. Only in-frame clones appear in the TCRdb table, and some are missing; sequencing was by immunoSEQ multiplex PCR. The sample lists about 170,000 clones; roughly 87% were seen once. The sample originates from a study of T cell responses to AZD1222 COVID-19 vaccine. The ends lost 10 bases at V and 2 bases at J; junction bases unmatched: 7. Germline loops: CDR1 KGHDR, CDR2 SFDVKD. The CDR3 consists of 14 residues. The material sequenced was peripheral blood, taken on day 0 of AZD1222 vaccination. The rearrangement uses TRBV24-1 and TRBJ1-5; 7 bases are shared with TRBD1. This TCR came from an adult in good health. CDR3 coding DNA: TGTGCCACTTCAGGGGGGCAGCGCAATCAGCCCCAGCATTTT. Protein product: CATSGGQRNQPQHF.